These T cell receptor beta chains were read from a single sample in a study of blood T cells in healthy people across ages. TCRdb redid the calling of the 5' RACE reads with MiXCR, one entry per CDR3 protein. The sample lists some 1.4 million distinct CDR3 sequences, around two fifths occurring once. Sequencing used blood. The receptors come from a woman between 18 and 29 years old in good health. Both conserved end residues are part of each CDR3.

J gene,V gene,CDR3 protein
TRBJ2-6,TRBV20-1,CSAPHNSGANALTF
TRBJ1-4,TRBV29-1,CSVGTGTNEKLFF
TRBJ1-2,TRBV27,CASSLLGQASRGYGYTF
TRBJ1-4,TRBV12-3/TRBV12-4,CASSRQGGEKLFF
TRBJ1-5,TRBV29-1,CSVAQGVDQPQHF
TRBJ2-7,TRBV4-1,CASSQDLRTINEQYF
TRBJ2-3,TRBV7-2,CASSLDSTGRETDTQYF
TRBJ2-1,TRBV20-1,CSALTRREQFF
TRBJ2-3,TRBV7-9,CASSLAVSSDTQYF
TRBJ1-2,TRBV20-1,CSASTGVSYGYTF
TRBJ1-3,TRBV29-1,CSAGARGNTIYF
TRBJ2-1,TRBV20-1,CSARSRGGYVEQFF
TRBJ1-5,TRBV20-1,CSAPVGSNQPQHF
TRBJ1-5,TRBV2,CASSLDRVDQPQHF
TRBJ1-2,TRBV12-3/TRBV12-4,CASRQWGSGYGYTF
TRBJ2-7,TRBV29-1,CSTLGQTYEQYF
TRBJ2-5,TRBV11-1,CASSWGGGSETQYF
TRBJ2-5,TRBV4-2,CASSQEGAGDETQYF
TRBJ2-3,TRBV6-1,CASSEVGGGLSTDTQYF
TRBJ2-3,TRBV7-9,CASSPPRVAGGQDTQYF
TRBJ1-2,TRBV7-2,CASSLVETYGYTF
TRBJ2-2,TRBV5-1,CASSWGTALNTGELFF
TRBJ1-5,TRBV3-1,CASSQDNSLGQPQHF
TRBJ1-5,TRBV10-2,CASSESAGLRGHF
TRBJ2-7,TRBV20-1,CSARDATSGRDEQYF
TRBJ1-5,TRBV7-9,CASRGPMPQHF
TRBJ2-3,TRBV12-3/TRBV12-4,CASTFRDAADTQYF
TRBJ2-7,TRBV2,CASRTFSYEQYF
TRBJ2-1,TRBV15,CATSLDPVTGSYNEQFF